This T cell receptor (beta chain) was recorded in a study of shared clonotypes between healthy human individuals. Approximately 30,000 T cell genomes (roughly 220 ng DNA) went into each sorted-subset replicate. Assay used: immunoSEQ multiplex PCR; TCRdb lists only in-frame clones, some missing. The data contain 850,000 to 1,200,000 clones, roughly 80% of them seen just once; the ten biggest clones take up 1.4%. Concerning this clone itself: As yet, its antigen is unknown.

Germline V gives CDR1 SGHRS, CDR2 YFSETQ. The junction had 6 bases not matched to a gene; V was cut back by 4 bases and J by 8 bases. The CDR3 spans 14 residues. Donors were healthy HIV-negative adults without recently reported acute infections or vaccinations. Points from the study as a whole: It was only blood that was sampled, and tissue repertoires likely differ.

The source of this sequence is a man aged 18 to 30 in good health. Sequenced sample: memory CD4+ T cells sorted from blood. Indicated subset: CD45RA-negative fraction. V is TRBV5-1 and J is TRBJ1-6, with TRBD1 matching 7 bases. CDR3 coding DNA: TGCGCCAGCAGCCTAACAGGGGACTATTCACCCCTCCACTTT. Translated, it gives CASSLTGDYSPLHF.